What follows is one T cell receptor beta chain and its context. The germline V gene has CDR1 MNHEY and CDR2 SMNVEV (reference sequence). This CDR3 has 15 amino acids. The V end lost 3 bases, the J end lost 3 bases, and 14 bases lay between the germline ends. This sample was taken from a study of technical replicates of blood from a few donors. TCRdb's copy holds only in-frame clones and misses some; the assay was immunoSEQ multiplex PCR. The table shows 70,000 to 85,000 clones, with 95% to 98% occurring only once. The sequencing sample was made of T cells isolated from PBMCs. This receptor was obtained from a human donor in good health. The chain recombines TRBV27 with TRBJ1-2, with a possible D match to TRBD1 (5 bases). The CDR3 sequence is CASSFRPGVDYGYTF. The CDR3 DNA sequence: TGTGCCAGCAGTTTTCGTCCGGGGGTTGACTATGGCTACACCTTC.